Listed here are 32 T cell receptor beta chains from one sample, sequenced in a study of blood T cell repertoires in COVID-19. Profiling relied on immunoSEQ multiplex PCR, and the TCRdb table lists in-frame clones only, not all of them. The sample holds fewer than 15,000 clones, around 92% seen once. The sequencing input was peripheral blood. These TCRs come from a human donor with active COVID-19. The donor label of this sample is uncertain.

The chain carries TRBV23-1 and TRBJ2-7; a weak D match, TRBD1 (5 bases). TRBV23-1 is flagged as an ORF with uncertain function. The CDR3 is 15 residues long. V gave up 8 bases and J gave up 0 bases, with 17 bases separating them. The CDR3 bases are TGCGCCAGCGACCCCCTCCTGGACAACTCCTACGAGCAGTACTTC. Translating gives CASDPLLDNSYEQYF.

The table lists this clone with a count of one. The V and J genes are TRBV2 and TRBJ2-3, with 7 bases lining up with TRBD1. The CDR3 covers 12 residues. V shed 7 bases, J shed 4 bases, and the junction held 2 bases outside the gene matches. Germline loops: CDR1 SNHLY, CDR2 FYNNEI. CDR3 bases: TGTGCCAGCATCAGGGGGTCAGATACGCAGTATTTT. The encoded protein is CASIRGSDTQYF. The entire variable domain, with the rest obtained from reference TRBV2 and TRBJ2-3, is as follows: EPEVTQTPSHQVTQMGQEVILRCVPISNHLYFYWYRQILGQKVEFLVSFYNNEISEKSEIFDDQFSVERPDGSNFTLKIRSTKLEDSAMYFCASIRGSDTQYFGPGTRLTVL.

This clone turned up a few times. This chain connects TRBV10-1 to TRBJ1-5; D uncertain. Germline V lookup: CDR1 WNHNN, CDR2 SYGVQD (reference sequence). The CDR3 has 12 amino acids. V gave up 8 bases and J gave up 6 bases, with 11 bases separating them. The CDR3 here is CASGEGSQPQHF. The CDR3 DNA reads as TGCGCCAGCGGGGAGGGTAGTCAGCCCCAGCATTTT.

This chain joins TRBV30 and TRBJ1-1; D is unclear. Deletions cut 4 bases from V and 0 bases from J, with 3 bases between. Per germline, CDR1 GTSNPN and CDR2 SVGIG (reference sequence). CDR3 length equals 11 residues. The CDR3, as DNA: TGTGCCTGGACGGTGAACACTGAAGCTTTCTTT. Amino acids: CAWTVNTEAFF.

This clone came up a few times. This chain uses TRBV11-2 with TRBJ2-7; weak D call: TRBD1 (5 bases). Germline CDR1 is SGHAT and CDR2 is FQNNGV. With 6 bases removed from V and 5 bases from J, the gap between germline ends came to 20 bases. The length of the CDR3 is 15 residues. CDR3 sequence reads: CASRSPGARTHEQYF. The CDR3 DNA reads TGTGCCAGCAGATCCCCTGGGGCTCGCACCCACGAGCAGTACTTC.

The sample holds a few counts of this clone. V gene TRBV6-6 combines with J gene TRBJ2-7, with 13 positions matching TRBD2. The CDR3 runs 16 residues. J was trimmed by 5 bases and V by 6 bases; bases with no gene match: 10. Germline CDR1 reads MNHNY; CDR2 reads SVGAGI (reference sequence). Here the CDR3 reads CASRRLAGGGENEQYF. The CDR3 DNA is TGTGCCAGCAGGCGACTAGCGGGAGGCGGGGAGAACGAGCAGTACTTC.

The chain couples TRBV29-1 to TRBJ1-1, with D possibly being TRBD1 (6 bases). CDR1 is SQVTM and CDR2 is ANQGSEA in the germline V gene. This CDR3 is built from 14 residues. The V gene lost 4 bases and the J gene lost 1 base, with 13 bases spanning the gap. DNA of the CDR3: TGCAGCGTTGGATTGGTGGGACAGAACACTGAAGCTTTCTTT. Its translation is CSVGLVGQNTEAFF.

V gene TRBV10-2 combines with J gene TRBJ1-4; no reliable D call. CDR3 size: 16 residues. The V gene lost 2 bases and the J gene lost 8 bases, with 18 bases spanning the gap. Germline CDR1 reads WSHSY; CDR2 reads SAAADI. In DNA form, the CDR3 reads TGCGCCAGCAGTGAGCGCGCCTGGAGGCAGACAGAAAAACTGTTTTTT. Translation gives CASSERAWRQTEKLFF.

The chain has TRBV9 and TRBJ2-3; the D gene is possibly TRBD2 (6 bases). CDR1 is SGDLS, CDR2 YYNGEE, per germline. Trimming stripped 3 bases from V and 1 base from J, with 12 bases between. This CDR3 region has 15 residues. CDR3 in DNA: TGTGCCAGCAGCGCCCCGGGAGTAGGCACAGATACGCAGTATTTT. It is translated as CASSAPGVGTDTQYF.

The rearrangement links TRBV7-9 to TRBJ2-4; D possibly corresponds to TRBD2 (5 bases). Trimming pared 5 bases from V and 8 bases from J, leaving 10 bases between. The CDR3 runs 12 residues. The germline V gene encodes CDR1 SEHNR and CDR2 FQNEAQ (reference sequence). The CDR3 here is CASSPHGDIQYF. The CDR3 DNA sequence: TGTGCCAGCAGCCCCCACGGGGACATTCAGTACTTC.

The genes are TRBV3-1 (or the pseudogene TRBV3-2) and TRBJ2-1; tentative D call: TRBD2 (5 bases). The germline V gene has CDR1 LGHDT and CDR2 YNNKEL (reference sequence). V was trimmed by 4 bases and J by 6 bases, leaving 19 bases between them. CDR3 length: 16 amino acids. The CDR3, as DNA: TGTGCCAGCAGCCCTATTAGCGCGTACCAAGGCAATGAGCAGTTCTTC. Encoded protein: CASSPISAYQGNEQFF.

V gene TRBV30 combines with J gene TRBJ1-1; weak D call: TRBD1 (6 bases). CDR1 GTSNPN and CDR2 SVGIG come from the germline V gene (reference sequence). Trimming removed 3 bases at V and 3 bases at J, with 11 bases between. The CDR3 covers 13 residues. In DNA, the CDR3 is TGTGCCTGGAGGGGCAGGGGCGACACTGAAGCTTTCTTT. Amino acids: CAWRGRGDTEAFF.

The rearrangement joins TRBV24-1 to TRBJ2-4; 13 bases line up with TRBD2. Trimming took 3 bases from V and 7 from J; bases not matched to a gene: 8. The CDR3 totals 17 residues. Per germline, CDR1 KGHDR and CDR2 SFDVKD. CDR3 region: CATSDPGTSGMGNIQYF. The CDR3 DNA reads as TGTGCCACCAGTGATCCCGGGACTAGCGGGATGGGGAACATTCAGTACTTC.

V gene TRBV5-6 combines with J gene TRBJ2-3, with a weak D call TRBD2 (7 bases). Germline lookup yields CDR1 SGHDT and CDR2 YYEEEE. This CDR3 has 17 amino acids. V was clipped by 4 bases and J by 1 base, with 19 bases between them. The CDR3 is CASSPYGGGVGTDTQYF. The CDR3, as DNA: TGTGCCAGCAGCCCCTATGGGGGGGGCGTCGGCACAGATACGCAGTATTTT.

CDR3 DNA: TGCAGTGCTAGAGATATGGGGGGGCAGTTCTTC. As protein: CSARDMGGQFF. The gene calls are TRBV20-1 and TRBJ2-1; D might be TRBD2 (6 bases). Between the trimmed V and J ends, which lost 0 bases and 12 bases, there was a span of 9 bases. This CDR3 is built from 11 residues. Germline loops: CDR1 DFQATT, CDR2 SNEGSKA (reference sequence).

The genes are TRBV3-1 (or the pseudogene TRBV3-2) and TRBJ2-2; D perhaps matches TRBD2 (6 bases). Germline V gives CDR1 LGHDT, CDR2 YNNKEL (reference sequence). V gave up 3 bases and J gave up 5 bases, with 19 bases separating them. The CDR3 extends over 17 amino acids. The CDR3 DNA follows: TGTGCCAGCAGCCAGGCGGGGCGGGCCTTGGGGACCGGGGAGCTGTTTTTT. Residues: CASSQAGRALGTGELFF.

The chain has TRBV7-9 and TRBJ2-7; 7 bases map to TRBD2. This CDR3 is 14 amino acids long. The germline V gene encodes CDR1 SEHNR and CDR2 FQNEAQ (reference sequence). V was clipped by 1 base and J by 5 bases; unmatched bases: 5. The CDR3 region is CASSLVSGTHEQYF. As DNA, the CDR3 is TGTGCCAGCAGCTTAGTCAGCGGGACTCACGAGCAGTACTTC.

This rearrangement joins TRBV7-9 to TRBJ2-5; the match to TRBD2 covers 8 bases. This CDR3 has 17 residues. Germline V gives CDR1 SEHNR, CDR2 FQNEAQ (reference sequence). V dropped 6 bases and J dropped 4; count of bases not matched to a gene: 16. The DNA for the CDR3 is TGTGCCAGCAGTTACGGCCTAGCGGGCCATCAGGGAGAGACCCAGTACTTC. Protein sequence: CASSYGLAGHQGETQYF. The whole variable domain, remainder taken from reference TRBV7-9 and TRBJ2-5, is DTGVSQNPRHKITKRGQNVTFRCDPISEHNRLYWYRQTLGQGPEFLTYFQNEAQLEKSRLLSDRFSAERPKGSFSTLEIQRTEQGDSAMYLCASSYGLAGHQGETQYFGPGTRLLVL.

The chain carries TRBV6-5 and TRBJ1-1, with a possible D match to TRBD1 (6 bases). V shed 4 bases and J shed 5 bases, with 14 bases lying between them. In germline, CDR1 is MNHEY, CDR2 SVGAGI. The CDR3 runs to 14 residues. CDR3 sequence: CASSSSGVVTEAFF. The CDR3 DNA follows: TGTGCCAGCAGTTCTTCAGGGGTAGTGACTGAAGCTTTCTTT.

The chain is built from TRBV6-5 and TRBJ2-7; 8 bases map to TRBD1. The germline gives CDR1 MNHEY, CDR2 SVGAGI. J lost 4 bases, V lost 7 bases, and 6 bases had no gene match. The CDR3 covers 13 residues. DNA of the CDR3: TGTGCCAGCAAGGACAGGGTCGGTTACGAGCAGTACTTC. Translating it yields CASKDRVGYEQYF.

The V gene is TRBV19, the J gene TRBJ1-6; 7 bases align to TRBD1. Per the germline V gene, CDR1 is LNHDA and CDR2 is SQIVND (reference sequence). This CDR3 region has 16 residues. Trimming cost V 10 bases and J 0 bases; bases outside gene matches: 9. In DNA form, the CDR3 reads TGTGCCACTAAGACGACAGGGAGCTCCTATAATTCACCCCTCCACTTT. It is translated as CATKTTGSSYNSPLHF.

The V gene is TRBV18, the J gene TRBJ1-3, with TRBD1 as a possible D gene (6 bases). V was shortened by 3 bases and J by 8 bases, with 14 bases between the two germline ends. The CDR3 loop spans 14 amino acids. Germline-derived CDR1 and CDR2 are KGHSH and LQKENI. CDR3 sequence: CASSPYREADTIYF. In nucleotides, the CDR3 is TGTGCCAGCTCACCTTACAGGGAAGCGGACACCATATATTTT. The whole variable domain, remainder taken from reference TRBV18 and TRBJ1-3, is NAGVMQNPRHLVRRRGQEARLRCSPMKGHSHVYWYRQLPEEGLKFMVYLQKENIIDESGMPKERFSAEFPKEGPSILRIQQVVRGDSAAYFCASSPYREADTIYFGEGSWLTVV.

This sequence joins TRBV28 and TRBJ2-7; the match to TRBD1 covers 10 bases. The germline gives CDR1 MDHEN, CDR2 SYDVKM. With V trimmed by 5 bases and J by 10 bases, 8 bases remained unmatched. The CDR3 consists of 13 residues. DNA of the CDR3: TGTGCCAGCAGTCCCGTCGACAGGGGGCTCCAGTACTTC. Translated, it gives CASSPVDRGLQYF.

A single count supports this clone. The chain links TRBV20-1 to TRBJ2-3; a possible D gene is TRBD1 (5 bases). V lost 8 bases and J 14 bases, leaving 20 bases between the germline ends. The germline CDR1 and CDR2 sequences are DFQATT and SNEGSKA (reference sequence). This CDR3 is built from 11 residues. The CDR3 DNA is TGCAGTCCAATATATCCAGGGTTCCCGTATTTT. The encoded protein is CSPIYPGFPYF.

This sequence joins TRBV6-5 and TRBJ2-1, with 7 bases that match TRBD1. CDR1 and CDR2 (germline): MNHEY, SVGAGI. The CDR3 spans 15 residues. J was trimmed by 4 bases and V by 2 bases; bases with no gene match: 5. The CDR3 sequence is CASSYETGQYNEQFF. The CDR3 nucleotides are TGTGCCAGCAGTTACGAGACAGGGCAATACAATGAGCAGTTCTTC.

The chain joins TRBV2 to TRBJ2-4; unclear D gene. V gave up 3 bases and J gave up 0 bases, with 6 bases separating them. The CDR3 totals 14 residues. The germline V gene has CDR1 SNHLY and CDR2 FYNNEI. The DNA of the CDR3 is TGTGCCAGCAGTGATCAGCGAGCCAAAAACATTCAGTACTTC. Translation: CASSDQRAKNIQYF.

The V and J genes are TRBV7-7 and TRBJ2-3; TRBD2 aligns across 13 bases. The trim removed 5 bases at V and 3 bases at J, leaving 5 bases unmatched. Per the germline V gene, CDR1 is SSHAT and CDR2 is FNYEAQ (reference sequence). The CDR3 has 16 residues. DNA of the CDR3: TGTGCCAGCAGCATGGGACTAGCGGGACCGACAGATACGCAGTATTTT. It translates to CASSMGLAGPTDTQYF.

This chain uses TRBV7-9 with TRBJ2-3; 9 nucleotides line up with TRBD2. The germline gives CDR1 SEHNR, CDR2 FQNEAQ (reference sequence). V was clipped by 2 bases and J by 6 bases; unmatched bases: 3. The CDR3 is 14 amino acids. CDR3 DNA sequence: TGTGCCAGCAGCTTACGCGGGGGGGCCGATACGCAGTATTTT. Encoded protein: CASSLRGGADTQYF.

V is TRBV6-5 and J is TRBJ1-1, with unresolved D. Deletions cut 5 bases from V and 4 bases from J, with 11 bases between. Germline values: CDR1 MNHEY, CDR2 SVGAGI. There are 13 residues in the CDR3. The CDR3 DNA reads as TGTGCCAGCAGTACAAGACTGGGCACTGAAGCTTTCTTT. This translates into CASSTRLGTEAFF.

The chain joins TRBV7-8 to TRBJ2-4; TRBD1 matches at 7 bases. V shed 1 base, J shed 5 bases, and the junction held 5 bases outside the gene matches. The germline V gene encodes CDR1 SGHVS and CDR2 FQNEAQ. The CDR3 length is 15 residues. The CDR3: CASSLDRGKQNIQYF. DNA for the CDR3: TGTGCCAGCAGCTTAGACAGGGGTAAACAAAACATTCAGTACTTC.

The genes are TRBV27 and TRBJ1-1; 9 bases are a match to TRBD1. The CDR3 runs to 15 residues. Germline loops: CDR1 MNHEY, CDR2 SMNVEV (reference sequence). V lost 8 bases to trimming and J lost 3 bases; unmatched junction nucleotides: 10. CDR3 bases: TGTGCCAGCCCCGAGGGGACAGGGAAGTACACTGAAGCTTTCTTT. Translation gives CASPEGTGKYTEAFF.

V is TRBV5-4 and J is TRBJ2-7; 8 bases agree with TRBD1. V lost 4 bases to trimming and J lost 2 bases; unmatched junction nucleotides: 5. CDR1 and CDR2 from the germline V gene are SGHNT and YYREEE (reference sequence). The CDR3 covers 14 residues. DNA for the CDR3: TGTGCCAGCAGCCAGGGGGCGATCCCCTACGAGCAGTACTTC. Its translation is CASSQGAIPYEQYF.